This TCR beta chain emerged from a study of blood T cell repertoires in COVID-19. V shed 5 bases and J 10 bases; nucleotides not matched to a gene: 12. Germline V lookup: CDR1 MDHEN, CDR2 SYDVKM. The CDR3 has 15 amino acids. Assay: immunoSEQ multiplex PCR; the TCRdb copy retains only in-frame clones and omits some. The sample yields around 190,000 clones, about 82% seen once. Sequenced sample: PBMCs or T cells enriched from blood (not recorded which). The sequence was collected from a man aged 35-49 years with acute COVID-19. The chain couples TRBV28 to TRBJ2-3; 10 nucleotides align to TRBD2. Written as DNA, the CDR3 is TGTGCCAGCAGTCTGACTAGCGGGCCCAGGCATGCGCAGTATTTT. Encoded protein: CASSLTSGPRHAQYF.